This paragraph reports one T cell receptor (beta chain). What it recognizes is unknown. The sample belongs to a study of T cells expressing NK-cell markers. Study-level information: The authors derived TCR beta repertoires from sorted CD3+CD56+NKG2C+, CD3+CD56+NKG2C- and CD3+CD56-NKG2C+ T cells. Findings and caveats of the study: NKG2C+ dominant clonotypes from 5 or 6 donors made up about 1.0-7.5% of CD8+ T cells.

For each CDR3 protein, TCRdb gives one entry from its re-call of the 5' RACE reads, without DNA. This sample carries approximately 380,000 distinct CDR3 sequences, with roughly 5.2% going to the ten biggest clones. From germline, CDR1 is SGHTA and CDR2 FQGNSA. This CDR3 has 14 amino acids. This clonotype was sampled from a man aged 18 to 69 in good health. The chain combines TRBV7-2 with TRBJ2-3; TCRdb picks TRBD1, but there is no DNA to check that call. Specimen: blood T cells: a sorted CD56 or NKG2C T cell subset, CD4+ or CD8+ T cells, or bulk PBMC T cells (not recorded which). Here the CDR3 reads CASSLAGRDSPSYF.